This paragraph covers one T cell receptor (beta chain) sequence. The V and J ends lost 4 bases and 4 bases respectively, with 16 bases between them. The CDR3 totals 16 residues. Germline CDR1 and CDR2: MNHNS and SASEGT. This sample is drawn from a study of T cell changes during pregnancy in multiple sclerosis. This table comes from immunoSEQ multiplex PCR, and its TCRdb copy is limited to in-frame clones, with some not included. The table includes approximately 92,000 clones, over 85% detected once. This chain connects TRBV6-1 to TRBJ2-2; tentatively, D is TRBD2 (6 bases). This receptor was identified in a female donor with multiple sclerosis, enrolled in a pregnancy study. Sequenced here: peripheral blood, sampled after pregnancy. The CDR3 here is CASSGRGAALTGELFF. The CDR3 nucleotides are TGTGCCAGCAGTGGGAGGGGAGCGGCTCTCACCGGGGAGCTGTTTTTT.